The clone carrying this T cell receptor beta chain was counted at least ten times. What it binds is not known. Preparation of the TCRbeta library used unique molecular identifiers. TCRdb ran MiXCR on the PCR reads and lists one entry per CDR3 protein. Among about 980,000 distinct CDR3 sequences listed, roughly 29% were seen once. This sample stems from a study of T-cell reconstitution after alpha-beta-depleted transplantation in children. Broader study findings: Expanded clones from the graft, numbering several hundred, reportedly supplied alpha-beta T cells about two months after transplant.

The ends were cut back, 2 bases at V and 4 bases at J, with 17 bases in the middle. The CDR3 runs to 16 residues. Germline V gene data show CDR1 as LNHDA and CDR2 as SQIVND (reference sequence). This receptor was taken from a boy younger than two who had a stem cell transplant for SCID, so the T cells may come from the graft donor. This chain joins TRBV19 and TRBJ1-2, with D perhaps TRBD1 (6 bases). The input for sequencing was PBMCs, mostly from graft donor cells, taken 360 days after TCRalphabeta/CD19-depleted stem cell transplant. The chain's CDR3 is CASSIRRTEGRYGYTF. DNA of the CDR3: TGTGCCAGTAGTATAAGACGGACAGAGGGACGCTATGGCTACACCTTC.